The present entry profiles one T cell receptor (beta chain) with its context. Its antigen is currently unknown. The CDR3 is 14 residues long. J lost 13 bases, V lost 5 bases, and 11 bases had no gene match. This sample stems from a study of post-analysis software for immune sequencing data. As for the study in general: There were relapsing-remitting, secondary progressive and progressive-relapsing multiple sclerosis among the disease courses included. Notes on the study in general: For normalized Chao1 diversity, multiple sclerosis patients scored significantly lower than controls did. F measure showed strong co-clustering of same-batch samples. The study found TRBV5-6, TRBV5-1 and TRBV20-1 among about five TRBV segments more frequent in patients than controls.

Researchers reported that TCR beta cDNA libraries carried unique molecular identifiers. There were 1 to 10 million T cells, and around 460,000 cDNA molecules came from them. TCRdb re-derived calls from the PCR reads in MiXCR, one entry per CDR3 protein. The sample carries roughly 600,000 distinct CDR3 sequences, roughly 45% recorded once. This receptor was obtained from a girl aged 5 to 17 with multiple sclerosis. The genes are TRBV12-3 or TRBV12-4 and TRBJ2-4, with TRBD2 matching over 10 bases. Material: blood. The chain's CDR3 is CASSAPGLAIEQYF. CDR3 sequence (DNA): TGTGCCAGCAGTGCGCCGGGACTAGCGATAGAGCAGTACTTC.